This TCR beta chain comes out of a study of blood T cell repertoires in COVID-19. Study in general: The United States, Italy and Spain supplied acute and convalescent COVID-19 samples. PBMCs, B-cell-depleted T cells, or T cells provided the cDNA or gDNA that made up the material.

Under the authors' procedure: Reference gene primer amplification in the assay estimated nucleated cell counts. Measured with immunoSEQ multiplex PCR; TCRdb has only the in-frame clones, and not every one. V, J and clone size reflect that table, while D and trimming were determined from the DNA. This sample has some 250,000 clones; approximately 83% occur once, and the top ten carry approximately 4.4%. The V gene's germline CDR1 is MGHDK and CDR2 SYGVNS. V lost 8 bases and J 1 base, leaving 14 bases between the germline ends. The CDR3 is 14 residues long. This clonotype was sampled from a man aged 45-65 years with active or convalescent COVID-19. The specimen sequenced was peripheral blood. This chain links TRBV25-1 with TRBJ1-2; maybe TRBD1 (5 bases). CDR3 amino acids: CASRPGLSNYGYTF. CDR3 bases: TGTGCCAGCCGCCCGGGACTCAGTAACTATGGCTACACCTTC.